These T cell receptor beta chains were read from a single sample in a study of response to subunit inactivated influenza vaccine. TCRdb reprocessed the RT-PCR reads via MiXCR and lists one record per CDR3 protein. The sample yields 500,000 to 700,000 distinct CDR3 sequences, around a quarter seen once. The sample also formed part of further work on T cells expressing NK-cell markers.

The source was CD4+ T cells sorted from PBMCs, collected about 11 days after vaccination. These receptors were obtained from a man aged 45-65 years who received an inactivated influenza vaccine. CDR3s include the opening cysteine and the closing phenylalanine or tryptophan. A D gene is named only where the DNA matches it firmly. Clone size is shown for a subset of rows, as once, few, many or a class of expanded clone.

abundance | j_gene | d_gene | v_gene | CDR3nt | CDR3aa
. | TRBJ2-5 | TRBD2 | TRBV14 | TGTGCCAGCAGCCAACTACTAGCGGGAGTAGGGGAGACCCAGTACTTC | CASSQLLAGVGETQYF
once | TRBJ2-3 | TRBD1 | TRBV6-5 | TGTGCCAGCAGTTACGGGACAGGGTCAAGCCCTAGCACAGATACGCAGTATTTT | CASSYGTGSSPSTDTQYF
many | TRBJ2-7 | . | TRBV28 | TGTGCCATCTCGCCGTCCGGTACCTACGAGCAGTACTTC | CAISPSGTYEQYF
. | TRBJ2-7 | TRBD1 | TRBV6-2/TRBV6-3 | TGTGCCAGCAGGCCTAGGGGGCCCTACGAGCAGTACTTC | CASRPRGPYEQYF
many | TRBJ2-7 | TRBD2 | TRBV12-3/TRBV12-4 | TGTGCCAGCAGTTTTTCCGAACATAGCGGGGGAGGCTCCTACGAGCAGTACTTC | CASSFSEHSGGGSYEQYF
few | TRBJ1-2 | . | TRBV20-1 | TGCAGTGCTAGAGATGGTCCGCTGCACACCTTC | CSARDGPLHTF
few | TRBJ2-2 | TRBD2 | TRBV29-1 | TGCAGCGCTTCGGGACTAGCGGGGGGGAACACCGGGGAGCTGTTTTTT | CSASGLAGGNTGELFF
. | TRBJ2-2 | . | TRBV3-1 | TGTGCCAGCAGCCAAGGGTCGCCCGGGGAGCTGTTTTTT | CASSQGSPGELFF
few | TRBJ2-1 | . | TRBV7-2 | TGTGCCAGCAGCTTAGTAACAGGGGAGGGTGAGCAGTTCTTC | CASSLVTGEGEQFF
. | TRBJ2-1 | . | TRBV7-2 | TGTGCCAGCAGCTTAGCTTTCGGGGGCGGAATGTATGAGCAGTTCTTC | CASSLAFGGGMYEQFF
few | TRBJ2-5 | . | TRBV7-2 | TGTGCCAGCAGCCAATTAGGGGGGCAAGAGACCCAGTACTTC | CASSQLGGQETQYF
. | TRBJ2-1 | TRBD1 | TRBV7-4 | TGTGCCAGCACCGGGGACAGATACAATGAGCAGTTCTTC | CASTGDRYNEQFF
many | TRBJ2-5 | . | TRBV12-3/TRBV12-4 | TGTGCCAGCAGTTTGGTCAGGGGGGGAGAGACCCAGTACTTC | CASSLVRGGETQYF
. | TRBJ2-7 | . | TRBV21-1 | TGTGCCAGCAACCCCCGGGACAGGGACCCTCACCACGAGCAGTACTTC | CASNPRDRDPHHEQYF
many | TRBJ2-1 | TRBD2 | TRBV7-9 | TGTGCCAGCAGCTGGGTAGCGGGATCCTTCAATGAGCAGTTCTTC | CASSWVAGSFNEQFF
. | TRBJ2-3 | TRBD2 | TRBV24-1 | TGTGCCACCAGTGACCCAGGACTAGCGGGGAGCACAGATACGCAGTATTTT | CATSDPGLAGSTDTQYF
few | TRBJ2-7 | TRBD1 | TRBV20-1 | TGCAGTGCAGCCGGGGACAGGTCCTACGAGCAGTACTTC | CSAAGDRSYEQYF
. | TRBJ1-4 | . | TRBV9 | TGTGCCAGCAGCGTTTCCGGGACATTTTATGAAAAACTGTTTTTT | CASSVSGTFYEKLFF
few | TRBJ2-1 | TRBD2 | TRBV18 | TGTGCCAGCTCGCCTACCGGGACTAGCTTTTACAATGAGCAGTTCTTC | CASSPTGTSFYNEQFF
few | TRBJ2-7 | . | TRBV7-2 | TGTGCCAGCAGCCTCGGACAAAACACCTACGAGCAGTACTTC | CASSLGQNTYEQYF
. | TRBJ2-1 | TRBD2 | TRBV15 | TGTGCCACCAGCAGAGACCTGGCTAGCGGGAAACTGGTCAATGAGCAGTTCTTC | CATSRDLASGKLVNEQFF
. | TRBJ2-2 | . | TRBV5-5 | TGTGCCAGCAGCGCTTCCGTCCTTCCCACGGGGAGAGCCGGGGAGCTGTTTTTT | CASSASVLPTGRAGELFF
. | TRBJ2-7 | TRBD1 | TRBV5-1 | TGCGCCAGCAGCTACTTCCCCGGACAGGGATCCTACGAGCAGTACTTC | CASSYFPGQGSYEQYF
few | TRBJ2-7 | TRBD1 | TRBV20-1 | TGCAGTGCTAGACCCGGGACAGGCTACGAGCAGTACTTC | CSARPGTGYEQYF
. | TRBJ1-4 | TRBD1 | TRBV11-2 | TGTGCCAGCAGCTTACCCGGGACAGGACCCTCTACCCTTAATGAAAAACTGTTTTTT | CASSLPGTGPSTLNEKLFF
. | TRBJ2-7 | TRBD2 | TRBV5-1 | TGCGCCAGCAGCCTAGGGACTAGCGGGAGGCCCGCGGAGCAGTACTTC | CASSLGTSGRPAEQYF
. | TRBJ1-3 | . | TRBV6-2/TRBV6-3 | TGTGCCAGCAGTTACGGGAAAAATAAAGGTTCTGGAAACACCATATATTTT | CASSYGKNKGSGNTIYF
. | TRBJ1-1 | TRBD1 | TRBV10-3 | TGTGCCATCACCGATATCAGGGGGAGGACTGAAGCTTTCTTT | CAITDIRGRTEAFF
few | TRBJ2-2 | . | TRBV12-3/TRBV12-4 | TGTGCCAGCAACGTTGGGGCCGACACCGGGGAGCTGTTTTTT | CASNVGADTGELFF
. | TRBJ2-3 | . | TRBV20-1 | TGCAGTGCTCCTCCGGTGAGCACAGATACGCAGTATTTT | CSAPPVSTDTQYF
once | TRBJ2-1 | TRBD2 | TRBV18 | TGTGCCAGCTCACCATTCGGGACTAGCGGGACCTATGAGCAGTTCTTC | CASSPFGTSGTYEQFF
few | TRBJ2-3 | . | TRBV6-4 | TGTGCCAGCAAAGAAGCCGCTAGTGGGTCTGATACGCAGTATTTT | CASKEAASGSDTQYF
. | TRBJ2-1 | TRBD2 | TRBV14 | TGTGCCAGCAGCCAAGAGAGGACTAGCGGGGGGTATTACAATGAGCAGTTCTTC | CASSQERTSGGYYNEQFF
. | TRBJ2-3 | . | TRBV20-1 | TGCAGTGCTCCCCGGGACGGAGGTGCAGATACGCAGTATTTT | CSAPRDGGADTQYF
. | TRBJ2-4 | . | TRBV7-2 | TGTGCCAGCAGCAGTCGGGGTAACATTCAGTACTTC | CASSSRGNIQYF
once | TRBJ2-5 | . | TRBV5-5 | TGTGCCAGCAGCTTGGCCTGGAAGGTGGTTCGAGAGACCCAGTACTTC | CASSLAWKVVRETQYF
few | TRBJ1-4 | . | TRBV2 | TGTGCCAGCAGTGAAGCGAAGGGCCTTAATGAAAAACTGTTTTTT | CASSEAKGLNEKLFF
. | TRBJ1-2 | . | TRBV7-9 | TGTGCCAGCAGCCCAGCCTTTAAGGGCAACTATGGCTACACCTTC | CASSPAFKGNYGYTF
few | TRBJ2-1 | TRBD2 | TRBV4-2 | TGTGCCAGCAGCCAAGATGAGCGGGGGGGCCAAAGATTATTCTTC | CASSQDERGGQRLFF
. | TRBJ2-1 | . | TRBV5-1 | TGCGCCAGCAGCTTGGGTTCCGGAGTCAATGAGCAGTTCTTC | CASSLGSGVNEQFF
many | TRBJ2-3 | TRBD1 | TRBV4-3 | TGCGCCAGCAGCCCTCGGACAGGAGATACGCAGTATTTT | CASSPRTGDTQYF
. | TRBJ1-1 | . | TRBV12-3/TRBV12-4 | TGTGCCAGCAGTTTGGGGAACAGGCGGACTGAAGCTTTCTTT | CASSLGNRRTEAFF
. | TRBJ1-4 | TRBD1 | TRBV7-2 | TGTGCCAGCAGCTCGAGACAGGGGGCGAGTGAAAAACTGTTTTTT | CASSSRQGASEKLFF
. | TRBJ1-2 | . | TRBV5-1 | TGCGCCAGTCTCCTGGGACATAACTATGGCTACACCTTC | CASLLGHNYGYTF
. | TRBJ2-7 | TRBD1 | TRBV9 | TGTGCCAGCAGCTACAATCCGGGACAGGGGGCCTACGAGCAGTACTTC | CASSYNPGQGAYEQYF
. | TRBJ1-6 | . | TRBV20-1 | TGCAGTGCTAGAGATCTGCTCCGGGTGGAGAATTCACCCCTCCACTTT | CSARDLLRVENSPLHF
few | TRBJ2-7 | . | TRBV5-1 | TGCGCCAGCAGCTTGGTGGAGGGTTCCTACGAGCAGTACTTC | CASSLVEGSYEQYF
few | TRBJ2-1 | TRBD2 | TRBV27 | TGTGCCAGCAGTTTATCGAAGAGCGGGAGGGCAGCCGAGCAGTTCTTC | CASSLSKSGRAAEQFF
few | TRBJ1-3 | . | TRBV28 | TGTGCCAGCAGTTTCCGGTGGACATCCCAAAGGGGAAACACCATATATTTT | CASSFRWTSQRGNTIYF
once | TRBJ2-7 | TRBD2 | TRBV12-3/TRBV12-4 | TGTGCCAGCAGTTTAGGAACTAGCGGCCTGGGAGAGCAGTACTTC | CASSLGTSGLGEQYF
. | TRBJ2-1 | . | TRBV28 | TGTGCCAGCAGTCCTCCCGGGTCCATCAATGAGCAGTTCTTC | CASSPPGSINEQFF